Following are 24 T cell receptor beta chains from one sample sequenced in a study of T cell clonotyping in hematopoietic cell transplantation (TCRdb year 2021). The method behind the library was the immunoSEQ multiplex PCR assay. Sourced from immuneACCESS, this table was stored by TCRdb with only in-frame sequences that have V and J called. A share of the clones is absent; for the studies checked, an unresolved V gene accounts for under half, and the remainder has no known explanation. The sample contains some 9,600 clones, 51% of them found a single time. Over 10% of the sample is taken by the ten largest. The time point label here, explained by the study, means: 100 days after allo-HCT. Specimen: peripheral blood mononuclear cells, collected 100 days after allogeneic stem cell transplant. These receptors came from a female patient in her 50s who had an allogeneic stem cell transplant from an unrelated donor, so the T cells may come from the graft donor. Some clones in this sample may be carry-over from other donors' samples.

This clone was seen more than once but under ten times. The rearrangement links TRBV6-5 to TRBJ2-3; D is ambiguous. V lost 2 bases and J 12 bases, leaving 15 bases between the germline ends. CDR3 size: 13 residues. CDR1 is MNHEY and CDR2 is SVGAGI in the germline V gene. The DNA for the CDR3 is TGTGCCAGCAGTTACGCCCCGAAAGAGACCCAGTATTTT. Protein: CASSYAPKETQYF.

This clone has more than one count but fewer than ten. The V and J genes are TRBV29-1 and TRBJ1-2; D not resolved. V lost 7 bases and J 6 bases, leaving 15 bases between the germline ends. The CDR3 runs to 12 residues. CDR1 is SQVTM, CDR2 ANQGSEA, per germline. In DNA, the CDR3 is TGCAGCGCTGATACTCTCTCAGATGGCTACACCTTC. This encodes CSADTLSDGYTF.

CDR3: CASSLSNGNTEAFF. The CDR3 coding sequence is TGTGCCAGCAGTTTATCGAACGGTAACACTGAAGCTTTCTTT. This chain links TRBV27 with TRBJ1-1; no definite D call. Trimming took 0 bases from V and 2 from J, leaving 7 bases between them. Germline V CDR1 and CDR2: MNHEY, SMNVEV (reference sequence). The length of the CDR3 is 14 residues.

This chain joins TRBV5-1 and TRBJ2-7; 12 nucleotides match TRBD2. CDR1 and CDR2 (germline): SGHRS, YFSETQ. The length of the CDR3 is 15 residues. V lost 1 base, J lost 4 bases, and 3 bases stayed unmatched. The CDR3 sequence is CASSLLTSGGYEQYF. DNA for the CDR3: TGCGCCAGCAGCTTGCTGACTAGCGGGGGATACGAGCAGTACTTC.

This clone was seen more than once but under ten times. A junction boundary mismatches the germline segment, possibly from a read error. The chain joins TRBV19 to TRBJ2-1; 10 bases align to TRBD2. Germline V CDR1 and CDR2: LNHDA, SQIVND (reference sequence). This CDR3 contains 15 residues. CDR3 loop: CASRITSGEYNGQFF. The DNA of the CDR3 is TGTGCCAGTCGGATAACTAGCGGGGAATACAATGGGCAGTTCTTC.

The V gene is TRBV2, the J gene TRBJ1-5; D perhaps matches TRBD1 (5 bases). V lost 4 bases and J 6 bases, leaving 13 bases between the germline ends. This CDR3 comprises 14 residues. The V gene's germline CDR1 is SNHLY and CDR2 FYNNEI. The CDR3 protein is CASSGYTGTQPQHF. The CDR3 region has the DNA TGTGCCAGCAGTGGTTACACCGGGACTCAGCCCCAGCATTTT.

The CDR3 spells CASSPLTGELFF. CDR3 coding DNA: TGTGCCAGCAGTCCTCTTACCGGGGAGCTGTTTTTT. V is TRBV27 and J is TRBJ2-2, with D uncertain. The CDR3 runs 12 residues. Germline V gives CDR1 MNHEY, CDR2 SMNVEV (reference sequence). The germline V and J ends were trimmed by 5 bases and 5 bases, with 6 bases remaining between them.

The CDR3, as DNA: TGTGCCTGGAGTTCCGTGGGGTTACGGGGAAACTATGGCTACACCTTC. This sequence encodes CAWSSVGLRGNYGYTF. This rearrangement joins TRBV30 to TRBJ1-2; D not resolved. The CDR3 covers 16 residues. V was shortened by 2 bases and J by 2 bases, with 18 bases between the two germline ends. From germline, CDR1 is GTSNPN and CDR2 SVGIG (reference sequence). The variable domain in full, with the rest retrieved from reference TRBV30 and TRBJ1-2, is SQTIHQWPATLVQPVGSPLSLECTVEGTSNPNLYWYRQAAGRGLQLLFYSVGIGQISSEVPQNLSASRPQDRQFILSSKKLLLSDSGFYLCAWSSVGLRGNYGYTFGSGTRLTVV.

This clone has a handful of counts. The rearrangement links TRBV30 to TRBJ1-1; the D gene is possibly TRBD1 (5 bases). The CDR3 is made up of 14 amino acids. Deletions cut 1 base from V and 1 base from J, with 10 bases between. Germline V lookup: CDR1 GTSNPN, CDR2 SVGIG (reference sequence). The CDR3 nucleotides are TGTGCCTGGAGTGAGTGGGGGACGAACACTGAAGCTTTCTTT. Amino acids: CAWSEWGTNTEAFF.

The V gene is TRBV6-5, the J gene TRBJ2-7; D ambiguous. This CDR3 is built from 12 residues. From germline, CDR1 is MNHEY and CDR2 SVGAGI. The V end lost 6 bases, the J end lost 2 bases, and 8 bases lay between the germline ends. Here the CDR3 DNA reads TGTGCCAGCAGCCCCGGGCCCTACGAGCAGTACTTC. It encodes CASSPGPYEQYF.

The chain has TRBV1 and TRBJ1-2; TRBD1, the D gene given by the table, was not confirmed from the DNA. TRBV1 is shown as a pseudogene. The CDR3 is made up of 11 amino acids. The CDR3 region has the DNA TGCACCAGCATCGGGGACAGCGGCTACACCTTC. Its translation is CTSIGDSGYTF.

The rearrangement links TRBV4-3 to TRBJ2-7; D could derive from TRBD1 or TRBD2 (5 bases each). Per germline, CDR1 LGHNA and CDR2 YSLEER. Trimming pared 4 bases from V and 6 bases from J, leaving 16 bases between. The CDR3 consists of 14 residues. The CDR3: CASSPPRDPGEQYF. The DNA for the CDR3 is TGCGCCAGCAGCCCTCCACGGGACCCGGGCGAGCAGTACTTC.

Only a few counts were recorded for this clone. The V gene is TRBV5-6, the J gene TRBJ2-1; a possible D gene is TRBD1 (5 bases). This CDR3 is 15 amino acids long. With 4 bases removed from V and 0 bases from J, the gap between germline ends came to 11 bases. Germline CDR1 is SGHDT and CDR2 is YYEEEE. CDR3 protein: CASSDLTDSYNEQFF. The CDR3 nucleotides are TGTGCCAGCAGCGACCTGACAGACTCCTACAATGAGCAGTTCTTC. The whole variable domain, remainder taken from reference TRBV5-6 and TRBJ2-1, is DAGVTQSPTHLIKTRGQQVTLRCSPKSGHDTVSWYQQALGQGPQFIFQYYEEEERQRGNFPDRFSGHQFPNYSSELNVNALLLGDSALYLCASSDLTDSYNEQFFGPGTRLTVL.

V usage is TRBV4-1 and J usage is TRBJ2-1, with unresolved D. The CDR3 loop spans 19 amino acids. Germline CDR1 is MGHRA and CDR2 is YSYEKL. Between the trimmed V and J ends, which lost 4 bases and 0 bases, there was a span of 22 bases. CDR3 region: CASSRAAPYRTSSYNEQFF. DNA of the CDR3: TGCGCCAGCAGCCGAGCCGCCCCCTATAGGACGAGCTCCTACAATGAGCAGTTCTTC.

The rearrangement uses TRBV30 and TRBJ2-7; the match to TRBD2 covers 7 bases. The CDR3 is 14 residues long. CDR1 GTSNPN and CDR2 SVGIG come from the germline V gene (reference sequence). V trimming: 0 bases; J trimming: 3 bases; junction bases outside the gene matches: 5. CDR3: CAWSVGGSFYEQYF. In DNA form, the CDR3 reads TGTGCCTGGAGTGTGGGCGGGAGTTTCTACGAGCAGTACTTC.

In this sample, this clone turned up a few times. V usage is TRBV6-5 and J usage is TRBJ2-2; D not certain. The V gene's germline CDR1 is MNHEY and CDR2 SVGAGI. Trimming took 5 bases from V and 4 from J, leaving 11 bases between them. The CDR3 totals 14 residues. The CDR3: CASSPQQLTGELFF. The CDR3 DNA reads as TGTGCCAGCAGTCCCCAACAGCTCACCGGGGAGCTGTTTTTT.

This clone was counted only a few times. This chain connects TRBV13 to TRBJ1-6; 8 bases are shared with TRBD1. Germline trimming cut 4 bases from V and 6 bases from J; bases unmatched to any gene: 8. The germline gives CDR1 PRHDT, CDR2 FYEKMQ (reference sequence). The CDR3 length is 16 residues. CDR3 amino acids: CASSSGGQGGNSPLHF. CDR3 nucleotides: TGTGCCAGCAGCTCAGGCGGACAGGGTGGTAATTCACCCCTCCACTTT. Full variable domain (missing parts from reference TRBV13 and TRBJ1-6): AAGVIQSPRHLIKEKRETATLKCYPIPRHDTVYWYQQGPGQDPQFLISFYEKMQSDKGSIPDRFSAQQFSDYHSELNMSSLELGDSALYFCASSSGGQGGNSPLHFGNGTRLTVT.

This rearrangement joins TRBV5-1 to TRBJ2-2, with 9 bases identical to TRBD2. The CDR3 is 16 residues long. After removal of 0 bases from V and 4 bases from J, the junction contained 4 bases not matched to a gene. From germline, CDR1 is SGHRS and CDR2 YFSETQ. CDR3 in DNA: TGCGCCAGCAGCTTGGGGACTAGCGCCATCACCGGGGAGCTGTTTTTT. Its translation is CASSLGTSAITGELFF.

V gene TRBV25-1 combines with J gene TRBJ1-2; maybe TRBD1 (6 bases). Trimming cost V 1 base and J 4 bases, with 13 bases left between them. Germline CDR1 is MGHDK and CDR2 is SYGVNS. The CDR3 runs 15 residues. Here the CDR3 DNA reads TGTGCCAGCAGTGAATCTAAGGGGGTTGCCTATGGCTACACCTTC. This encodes CASSESKGVAYGYTF.

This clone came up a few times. CDR3 residues: CASGWTVNTEAFF. The CDR3 DNA reads as TGTGCCAGCGGATGGACAGTAAACACTGAAGCTTTCTTT. This chain connects TRBV2 to TRBJ1-1, with a possible D match to TRBD1 (6 bases). Trimming shortened V by 8 bases and J by 2 bases, and 12 bases separated the two germline ends. The CDR3 totals 13 residues. The germline V gene encodes CDR1 SNHLY and CDR2 FYNNEI.

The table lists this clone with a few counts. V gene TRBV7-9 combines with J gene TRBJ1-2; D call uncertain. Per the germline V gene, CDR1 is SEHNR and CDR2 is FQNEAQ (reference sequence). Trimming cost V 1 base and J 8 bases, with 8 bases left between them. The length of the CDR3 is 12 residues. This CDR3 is CASSLGTYGYTF. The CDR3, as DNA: TGTGCCAGCAGCTTAGGGACTTACGGCTACACCTTC.

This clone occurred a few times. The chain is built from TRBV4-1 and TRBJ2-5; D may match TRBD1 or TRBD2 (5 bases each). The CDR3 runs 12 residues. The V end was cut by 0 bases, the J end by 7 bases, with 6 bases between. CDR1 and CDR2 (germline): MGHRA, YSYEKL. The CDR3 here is CASSQDGGTQYF. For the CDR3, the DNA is TGCGCCAGCAGCCAAGATGGGGGGACCCAGTACTTC.

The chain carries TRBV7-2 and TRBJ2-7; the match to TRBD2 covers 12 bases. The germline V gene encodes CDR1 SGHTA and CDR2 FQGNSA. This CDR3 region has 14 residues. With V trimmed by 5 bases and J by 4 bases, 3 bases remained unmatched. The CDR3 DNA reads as TGTGCCAGCAGCCCTAGCGGGGGGGGGTACGAGCAGTACTTC. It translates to CASSPSGGGYEQYF.

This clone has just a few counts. This chain's CDR3 is CASSVDRGTDTQYF. The CDR3 DNA is TGTGCCAGCAGCGTGGACAGGGGAACAGATACGCAGTATTTT. The chain links TRBV5-4 to TRBJ2-3; TRBD1 matches at 9 bases. Germline-derived CDR1 and CDR2 are SGHNT and YYREEE (reference sequence). Trimming removed 4 bases from V and 3 bases from J; junction bases left unmatched: 3. CDR3 size: 14 residues.